Each of the 16 T cell receptor beta chains below was sequenced from the same sample in a study of T cell repertoires in breast cancer. An expanded emulsion RT-PCR with primers for all TCR V genes paired CD8+ T cell chains. Blocking oligonucleotides added to a second nested PCR suppressed unpaired genes. TCRdb itself ran the emulsion pairing reads through MiXCR, one entry per CDR3 protein. Here the sample spans around 500 distinct CDR3 sequences, over 25% being singletons. The sequencing sample was made of CD8+ T cells. All receptors come from a pool of human donors with breast cancer or a healthy control (not recorded which).

This clonotype counts as medium-sized (0.01 to 0.1%). A much larger clone is a single base away; this may be a read error. This chain connects TRBV4-2 to TRBJ1-6; 12 bases agree with TRBD1. The germline V gene encodes CDR1 LGHNA and CDR2 YNFKEQ. Trimming at V came to 2 bases and at J to 1 base, leaving 9 bases not matched to a gene. There are 20 residues in the CDR3. The CDR3, as DNA: TGTGCCAGCAGCCAACCGGGACAGGGGGCTGTGAAGTCCTATAATTCACCCCTCCACTTT. It translates to CASSQPGQGAVKSYNSPLHF.

About this clonotype: Just one base apart from a much larger clone, this may be a read error. The rearrangement uses TRBV20-1 and TRBJ1-1; 9 nucleotides line up with TRBD1. Germline V lookup: CDR1 DFQATT, CDR2 SNEGSKA (reference sequence). This CDR3 contains 15 residues. Here the CDR3 reads CNAPNSGQGGTEAFF. The CDR3 nucleotides are TGCAATGCTCCGAACTCGGGACAGGGAGGCACTGAAGCTTTCTTT.

By share, this clonotype counts as medium-sized (0.01 to 0.1%). This may be a read error, as it is one base from a much larger clone. This sequence joins TRBV4-2 and TRBJ2-6; tentatively, D is TRBD1 (5 bases). The CDR3 contains 17 residues. Per the germline V gene, CDR1 is LGHNA and CDR2 is YNFKEQ. The CDR3 is CASSPAWKNSGANVLTF. CDR3 bases: TGTGCCAGCAGCCCAGCGTGGAAAAACTCTGGGGCCAACGTCTTGACTTTC.

The genes are TRBV4-3 and TRBJ2-7; 8 nucleotides align to TRBD1. This CDR3 comprises 15 residues. Germline V gene lookup returns CDR1 LGHNA and CDR2 YSLEER. The J segment lost 2 bases and the V segment lost 1 base, leaving 4 bases of the junction unmatched. In nucleotides, the CDR3 is TGCGCCAGCAGCCAAGTCACGGGACAGGCCTACGAGCAGTACTTC. Protein product: CASSQVTGQAYEQYF.

In regard to this clonotype: Just one base apart from a much larger clone, this may be a read error. In this CDR3 the conserved last residue, phenylalanine or tryptophan, is missing, so a read error is likely. J is TRBJ1-3 and V is TRBV20-1; D remains unclear. CDR3 length: 13 amino acids. V dropped 3 bases and J dropped 4 bases, with 10 bases sitting between them. CDR1 and CDR2 (germline): DFQATT, SNEGSKA (reference sequence). The CDR3 DNA follows: TGCAGTGCTAGTGAGGCGGACGGAAACACCATATATCTT. Encoded protein: CSASEADGNTIYL.

The V and J genes are TRBV7-2 and TRBJ1-5, with TRBD1 identical over 7 bases. Per the germline V gene, CDR1 is SGHTA and CDR2 is FQGNSA. CDR3 size: 15 residues. With V trimmed by 1 base and J by 4 bases, 4 bases remained unmatched. The CDR3 spells CASSLGGGLNQPQHF. The CDR3 coding sequence is TGTGCCAGCAGCTTAGGAGGGGGCCTGAATCAGCCCCAGCATTTT.

This clonotype is labeled as hyperexpanded (1% or more). The CDR3 DNA sequence: TGTGCCAGCAGCTCCTCAGGGAATGATGGCTACACCTTC. This gives the protein CASSSSGNDGYTF. This chain connects TRBV7-9 to TRBJ1-2, with D maybe TRBD1 (5 bases). Germline V gene sequence: CDR1 SEHNR, CDR2 FQNEAQ (reference sequence). This CDR3 spans 13 amino acids. With 4 bases removed from V and 6 bases from J, the gap between germline ends came to 12 bases.

By frequency in the sample, this clonotype is large. The rearrangement links TRBV13 to TRBJ2-1, with TRBD2 identical over 9 bases. Looked up from germline, CDR1 is PRHDT and CDR2 is FYEKMQ (reference sequence). J was trimmed by 8 bases and V by 7 bases; bases with no gene match: 9. The CDR3 runs 14 residues. The DNA of the CDR3 is TGTGCCAGCATATTAGCGGGAGTGAGCGATGAGCAGTTCTTC. Its protein is CASILAGVSDEQFF.

This clonotype is medium-sized in the sample. V gene TRBV9 combines with J gene TRBJ1-1; D call uncertain. Germline V gene data show CDR1 as SGDLS and CDR2 as YYNGEE. Trimming left V 6 bases short and J 0 bases short, with 15 bases between. The CDR3 extends over 15 amino acids. Here the CDR3 reads CASTAEDHLNTEAFF. As DNA, the CDR3 is TGTGCCAGCACCGCAGAGGACCATTTGAACACTGAAGCTTTCTTT.

By its share, this clonotype is medium-sized. A read error may explain this, as a much larger clone is one base away. This likely comes from a read error, as the CDR3 has no conserved phenylalanine or tryptophan at its end. The rearrangement joins TRBV7-2 to TRBJ1-5; a weak D match, TRBD1 (6 bases). CDR1 is SGHTA, CDR2 FQGNSA, per germline. There are 13 residues in the CDR3. V was trimmed by 9 bases and J by 4 bases, leaving 13 bases between them. The CDR3 DNA is TGTGCCAGTGTCAGGGGTGGAAATCAGCCCCAGCATCTT. Protein product: CASVRGGNQPQHL.

This chain connects TRBV7-8 to TRBJ2-7; maybe TRBD1 (5 bases). V was trimmed by 1 base and J by 0 bases, leaving 10 bases between them. CDR1 SGHVS and CDR2 FQNEAQ come from the germline V gene. The CDR3 is 15 amino acids. CDR3 region: CASSLEQGYSYEQYF. The CDR3 bases are TGTGCCAGCAGCTTAGAGCAGGGTTACTCCTACGAGCAGTACTTC.

As for this clonotype: Without the conserved terminal phenylalanine or tryptophan, this CDR3 likely stems from a read error. The rearrangement uses TRBV20-1 and TRBJ1-5, with 11 bases matching TRBD1. The CDR3 has 14 residues. Germline CDR1 and CDR2: DFQATT and SNEGSKA (reference sequence). The CDR3 DNA is TGCAGGGCCCGGACAGGGGGCGAGTCTCAGCCCCAGCATCTT. Protein product: CRARTGGESQPQHL.

The sample holds many counts of this clonotype. The J gene is TRBJ2-1, the V gene TRBV27; D may be TRBD2 (6 bases). CDR3 length: 16 residues. Germline lookup yields CDR1 MNHEY and CDR2 SMNVEV (reference sequence). V gave up 5 bases and J gave up 3 bases, with 17 bases separating them. CDR3 in amino acids: CASSVRGTGLYNEQFF. CDR3 DNA: TGTGCCAGCAGTGTCCGGGGGACCGGCCTCTACAATGAGCAGTTCTTC.

The V and J genes are TRBV4-3 and TRBJ2-1; TRBD2 agrees at 8 bases. The trim removed 7 bases at V and 6 bases at J, leaving 2 bases unmatched. This CDR3 has 12 residues. Germline lookup yields CDR1 LGHNA and CDR2 YSLEER. CDR3 DNA: TGCGCCAGCACGGGAGGGGGCAATGAGCAGTTCTTC. Its translation is CASTGGGNEQFF.

This clonotype was recorded at least ten times. CDR3 in DNA: TGCAGTGCTAGAGACCCCCGCCGGGACAGGGGCCACTTCTCCTACGAGCAGTACTTC. It encodes CSARDPRRDRGHFSYEQYF. The chain combines TRBV20-1 with TRBJ2-7; TRBD1 matches at 10 bases. CDR1 is DFQATT and CDR2 is SNEGSKA in the germline V gene (reference sequence). CDR3 size: 19 residues. V trimming: 0 bases; J trimming: 0 bases; junction bases outside the gene matches: 14.

This clonotype counts as medium-sized (0.01 to 0.1%). This sequence may be a read error, since a much larger clone differs from it by one base. This chain links TRBV13 with TRBJ2-1; TRBD2 aligns across 9 bases. Trimming cost V 7 bases and J 8 bases; bases outside gene matches: 9. CDR1 is PRHDT and CDR2 is FYEKMQ in the germline V gene (reference sequence). The CDR3 totals 14 residues. CDR3 loop: CASILAGVGDEQFF. Written as DNA, the CDR3 is TGTGCCAGCATATTAGCGGGAGTGGGCGATGAGCAGTTCTTC. Together with reference TRBV13 and TRBJ2-1, the CDR3 gives the full variable domain: AAGVIQSPRHLIKEKRETATLKCYPIPRHDTVYWYQQGPGQDPQFLISFYEKMQSDKGSIPDRFSAQQFSDYHSELNMSSLELGDSALYFCASILAGVGDEQFFGPGTRLTVL.